Each of the 6 T cell receptor beta chains below was sequenced from the same sample in a study of T cells in Graves' hyperthyroidism and ophthalmopathy. RNA transcripts yielded amplified TCR beta CDR3 regions. A first-round RT-PCR of the TCR CDR3 used the HTBI primer set. MiXCR, run by TCRdb on the multiplex PCR reads, gives a single entry per CDR3 protein. The sample consists of around 520,000 distinct CDR3 sequences, around a quarter of them appearing once. Sequencing was done on a sample of blood. These receptor sequences come from a woman in her thirties with Graves' ophthalmopathy.

This clonotype was found many times. V gene TRBV6-1 combines with J gene TRBJ1-2; D is unresolved. The CDR3 is 14 amino acids. V lost 2 bases, J lost 4 bases, and 11 bases lay in between. In germline, CDR1 is MNHNS, CDR2 SASEGT. DNA for the CDR3: TGTGCCAGCAGTGAAAGCTGGATGAGCTATGGCTACACCTTC. Protein sequence: CASSESWMSYGYTF.

The chain carries TRBV28 and TRBJ2-7; possibly TRBD2 for D (5 bases). The germline CDR1 and CDR2 sequences are MDHEN and SYDVKM. This CDR3 has 16 residues. The V and J ends lost 3 bases and 0 bases respectively, with 15 bases between them. CDR3 loop: CASSLAFWGDSYEQYF. CDR3 in DNA: TGTGCCAGCAGTTTGGCATTTTGGGGAGACTCCTACGAGCAGTACTTC.

This clonotype was found many times. The chain joins TRBV6-5 to TRBJ1-2; 8 bases map to TRBD1. Germline values: CDR1 MNHEY, CDR2 SVGAGI. The CDR3 length is 15 residues. V shed 0 bases and J 8 bases; nucleotides not matched to a gene: 8. CDR3 sequence reads: CASSYSTTGVGGYTF. The DNA of the CDR3 is TGTGCCAGCAGTTACTCGACGACAGGGGTGGGAGGCTACACCTTC.

This clonotype showed up many times. The gene calls are TRBV11-1 and TRBJ1-5; 9 positions match TRBD1. This CDR3 comprises 16 residues. Looked up from germline, CDR1 is SGHAT and CDR2 is FQDESV (reference sequence). J was trimmed by 2 bases and V by 3 bases; bases with no gene match: 5. CDR3 in amino acids: CASSFTGGNGNQPQHF. The DNA of the CDR3 is TGTGCCAGCAGCTTTACAGGGGGCAATGGCAATCAGCCCCAGCATTTT. The whole variable domain, filled in from reference TRBV11-1 and TRBJ1-5, reads EAEVAQSPRYKITEKSQAVAFWCDPISGHATLYWYRQILGQGPELLVQFQDESVVDDSQLPKDRFSAERLKGVDSTLKIQPAELGDSAMYLCASSFTGGNGNQPQHFGDGTRLSIL.

V usage is TRBV12-3 or TRBV12-4 and J usage is TRBJ1-1; 7 nucleotides agree with TRBD1. The V segment lost 6 bases and the J segment 1 base; nucleotides outside the gene matches: 8. This CDR3 contains 15 residues. The CDR3 bases are TGTGCCAGCAGGGAGACAGGGTTCACGAACACTGAAGCTTTCTTT. It encodes CASRETGFTNTEAFF.

The CDR3 DNA reads TGTGCCAGCAACGGGCTAATGTACGAGCAGTACTTC. Translation: CASNGLMYEQYF. The chain has TRBV28 and TRBJ2-7; D call uncertain. V was cut by 7 bases and J by 4 bases, with 11 bases left in between. The CDR3 spans 12 residues. Per the germline V gene, CDR1 is MDHEN and CDR2 is SYDVKM.